This T cell receptor (beta chain) derives from a study of shared clonotypes between healthy human individuals. In the study overall: The cohort comprised a couple of women and a few men. Their ages spanned 18 to 49 years. Broader study findings: In general, naive subsets displayed greater estimated richness than memory subsets did. Researchers sampled blood only, noting tissue repertoires likely differ. Approximately 5% was the fraction of naive CD4 clonotypes found shared across four donors.

CDR3 length equals 16 residues. V was cut by 0 bases and J by 0 bases, with 10 bases left in between. Germline values: CDR1 KGHSH, CDR2 LQKENI. Repertoires were generated with immunoSEQ multiplex PCR, while TCRdb's copy carries only in-frame clones and drops some. The table lists about 1.5 million clones, about 96% of them singletons. In the case of this clone: Antigen unknown.

The chain couples TRBV18 to TRBJ2-3, with D maybe TRBD1 (6 bases). This sequence originates from a man aged 25-45 years in good health. The specimen was naive CD4+ T cells sorted from blood. The subset: CD45RA+ positively selected. CDR3 DNA sequence: TGTGCCAGCTCACCACCCGGGACATTCAGCACAGATACGCAGTATTTT. Translated: CASSPPGTFSTDTQYF.